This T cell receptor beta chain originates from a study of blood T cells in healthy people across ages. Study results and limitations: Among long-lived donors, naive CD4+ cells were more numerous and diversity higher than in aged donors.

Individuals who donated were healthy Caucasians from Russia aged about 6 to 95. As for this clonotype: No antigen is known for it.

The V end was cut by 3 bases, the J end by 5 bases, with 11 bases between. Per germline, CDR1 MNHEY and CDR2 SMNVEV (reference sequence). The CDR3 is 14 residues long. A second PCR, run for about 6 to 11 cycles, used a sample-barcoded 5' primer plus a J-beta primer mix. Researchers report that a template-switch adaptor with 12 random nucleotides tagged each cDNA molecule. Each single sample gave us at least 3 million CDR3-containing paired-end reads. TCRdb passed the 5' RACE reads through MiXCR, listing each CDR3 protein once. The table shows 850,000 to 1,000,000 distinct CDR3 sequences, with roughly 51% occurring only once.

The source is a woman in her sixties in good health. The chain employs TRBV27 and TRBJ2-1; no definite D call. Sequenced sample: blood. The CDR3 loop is CASSFRAGDNEQFF. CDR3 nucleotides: TGTGCCAGCAGTTTTAGGGCTGGCGACAATGAGCAGTTCTTC.